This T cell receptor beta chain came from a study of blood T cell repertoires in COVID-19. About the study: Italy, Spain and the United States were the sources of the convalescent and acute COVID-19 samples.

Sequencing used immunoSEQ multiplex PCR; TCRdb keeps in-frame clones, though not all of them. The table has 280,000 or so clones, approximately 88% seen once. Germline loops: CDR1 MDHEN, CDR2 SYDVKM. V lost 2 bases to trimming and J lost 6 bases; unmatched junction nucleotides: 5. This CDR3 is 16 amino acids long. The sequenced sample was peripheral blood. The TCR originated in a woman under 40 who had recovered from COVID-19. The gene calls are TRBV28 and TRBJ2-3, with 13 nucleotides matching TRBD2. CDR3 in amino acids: CASSLAGLAGPDTQYF. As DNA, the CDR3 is TGTGCCAGCAGTTTAGCGGGACTAGCGGGGCCGGATACGCAGTATTTT.